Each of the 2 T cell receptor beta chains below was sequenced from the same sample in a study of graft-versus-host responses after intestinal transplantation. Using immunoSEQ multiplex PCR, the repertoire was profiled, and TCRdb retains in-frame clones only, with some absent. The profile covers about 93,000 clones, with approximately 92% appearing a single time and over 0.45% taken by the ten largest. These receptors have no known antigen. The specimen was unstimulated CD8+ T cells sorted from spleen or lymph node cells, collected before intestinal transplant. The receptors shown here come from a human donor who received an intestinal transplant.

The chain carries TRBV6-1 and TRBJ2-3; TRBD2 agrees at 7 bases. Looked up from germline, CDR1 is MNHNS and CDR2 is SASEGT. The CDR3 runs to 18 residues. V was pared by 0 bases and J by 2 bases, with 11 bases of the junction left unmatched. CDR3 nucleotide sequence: TGTGCCAGCAGTGAAGCGGGTTTTTCGAGCGGGGTCACAGATACGCAGTATTTT. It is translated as CASSEAGFSSGVTDTQYF.

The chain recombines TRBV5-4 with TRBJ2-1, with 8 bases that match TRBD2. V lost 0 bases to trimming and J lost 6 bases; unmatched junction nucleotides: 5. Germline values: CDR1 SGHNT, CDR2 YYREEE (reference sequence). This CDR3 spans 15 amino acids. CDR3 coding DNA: TGTGCCAGCAGCTTGGCCAGCGGGAGTTCCAATGAGCAGTTCTTC. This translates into CASSLASGSSNEQFF.